Detailed here is one TCR beta chain. The data are from a study of T-cell reconstitution after alpha-beta-depleted transplantation in children. It was with unique molecular identifiers that the TCRbeta library was prepared. Each CDR3 protein is one row after TCRdb ran MiXCR on the PCR reads. Of 350,000 to 400,000 distinct CDR3 sequences listed, about 20% were seen once; the top ten hold about 3.8%. This CDR3 is built from 15 residues. V gave up 0 bases and J gave up 3 bases; unmatched junction bases: 3. Germline CDR1 is SEHNR and CDR2 is FQNEAQ (reference sequence). The rearrangement joins TRBV7-9 to TRBJ2-7, with 9 bases that match TRBD1. The source is a human donor who donated a stem cell graft to a child with acute myeloid leukemia. Here the sequenced sample was PBMCs from the stem cell graft donor, taken from the stem cell graft. CDR3 DNA: TGTGCCAGCAGCTTAGCTGCGACAGGGGGCTACGAGCAGTACTTC. Translation: CASSLAATGGYEQYF. The full variable domain, in which reference TRBV7-9 and TRBJ2-7 provide the parts outside the CDR3, is DTGVSQNPRHKITKRGQNVTFRCDPISEHNRLYWYRQTLGQGPEFLTYFQNEAQLEKSRLLSDRFSAERPKGSFSTLEIQRTEQGDSAMYLCASSLAATGGYEQYFGPGTRLTVT.